This T cell receptor (beta chain) was obtained from a study of blood T cell repertoires in COVID-19. Sequenced by immunoSEQ multiplex PCR; TCRdb stores in-frame clones only, minus some. The sample holds approximately 260,000 clones, about 85% seen once. The CDR3 runs to 16 residues. The TCR sequence derives from a man between 60 and 75 years old who had recovered from COVID-19. The chain couples TRBV21-1 to TRBJ2-7; the tabulated D call, TRBD1, remains unverified against the DNA. TRBV21-1 corresponds to a pseudogene. The sequenced material came from peripheral blood. The CDR3 here is CASSKPGTGATLGQYV. As DNA, the CDR3 is TGTGCCAGCAGCAAACCCGGGACAGGGGCCACACTTGGGCAGTACGTC.